This is a list of T cell receptor beta chains from one sample in a study of PD-1 blockade in mismatch repair-deficient tumors. Sequenced by immunoSEQ multiplex PCR; TCRdb stores in-frame clones only, minus some. The sample lists 120,000 or so clones, around 86% occurring once. Sequences were derived from peripheral blood, sampled 44 weeks after starting pembrolizumab. These receptors all come from an adult with mismatch repair-deficient cancer. Each CDR3 is given with its conserved first and last residue. A D gene is named only where the DNA matches it firmly. Not every row has a clone size; where given, it reads once, few, many or a size class.

v_gene: TRBV14
abundance: -
j_gene: TRBJ2-2
d_gene: -
CDR3nt: TGTGCCAGCAGCCAAGTTCTTATCGCGGAGGGAGGTACCGGGGAGCTGTTTTTT
CDR3aa: CASSQVLIAEGGTGELFF

v_gene: TRBV5-1
abundance: once
j_gene: TRBJ2-5
d_gene: -
CDR3nt: TGCGCCAGCAGCTTGGGTCAGACAGAGACCCAGTACTTC
CDR3aa: CASSLGQTETQYF

v_gene: TRBV7-2
abundance: -
j_gene: TRBJ2-5
d_gene: -
CDR3nt: TGTGCCAGCAGCTTCTACGGAACCGGGACTTCGACGGAGACCCAGTACTTC
CDR3aa: CASSFYGTGTSTETQYF

v_gene: TRBV7-9
abundance: -
j_gene: TRBJ2-5
d_gene: -
CDR3nt: TGTGCCAGCAGCTTAGGGGGGGCGCATCGTGGGACCCAGTACTTC
CDR3aa: CASSLGGAHRGTQYF

v_gene: TRBV18
abundance: once
j_gene: TRBJ2-7
d_gene: TRBD1
CDR3nt: TGTGCCAGCTCACAGGGGACAGGGGGAACTTACGAGCAGTACTTC
CDR3aa: CASSQGTGGTYEQYF

v_gene: TRBV6-5
abundance: -
j_gene: TRBJ1-5
d_gene: -
CDR3nt: TGTGCCAGCAGTTACTCGAGTTTAGGGAATCAGCCCCAGCATTTT
CDR3aa: CASSYSSLGNQPQHF

v_gene: TRBV4-1
abundance: once
j_gene: TRBJ2-6
d_gene: -
CDR3nt: TGCGCCAGCAGCCAAGATCGGGCGGCCGGGGCCAACGTCCTGACTTTC
CDR3aa: CASSQDRAAGANVLTF

v_gene: TRBV7-3
abundance: -
j_gene: TRBJ2-1
d_gene: TRBD2
CDR3nt: TGTGCCAGCAGCTCCAAGACTAGCGGATACAATGAGCAGTTCTTC
CDR3aa: CASSSKTSGYNEQFF

v_gene: TRBV7-2
abundance: -
j_gene: TRBJ2-7
d_gene: -
CDR3nt: TGTGCCAGCAGCTCTTACAGGGATCGCGAGCAGTACTTC
CDR3aa: CASSSYRDREQYF

v_gene: TRBV10-1
abundance: -
j_gene: TRBJ2-1
d_gene: -
CDR3nt: TGCGCCAGCAGTGAGTCTTGGGGATACAATGAGCAGTTCTTC
CDR3aa: CASSESWGYNEQFF

v_gene: TRBV7-9
abundance: -
j_gene: TRBJ2-7
d_gene: -
CDR3nt: TGTGCCAGCAGCTTAGAAGGGGTGAGCTCCTACGAGCAGTACTTC
CDR3aa: CASSLEGVSSYEQYF

v_gene: TRBV28
abundance: -
j_gene: TRBJ2-5
d_gene: TRBD2
CDR3nt: TGTGCCAGCAGCCTGGGACTAGTCGGTGAGACCCAGTACTTC
CDR3aa: CASSLGLVGETQYF

v_gene: TRBV23-1
abundance: -
j_gene: TRBJ2-7
d_gene: TRBD1
CDR3nt: TGCGCCAGCAGTAAGGAACAGGGGGAGGCCTACGAGCAGTACTTC
CDR3aa: CASSKEQGEAYEQYF

v_gene: TRBV27
abundance: few
j_gene: TRBJ2-2
d_gene: -
CDR3nt: TGTGCCAGCAGTTCCTCAAGGGCCGGGGAGCTGTTTTTT
CDR3aa: CASSSSRAGELFF

v_gene: TRBV9
abundance: -
j_gene: TRBJ1-1
d_gene: -
CDR3nt: TGTGCCAGCAGCGTAGGGACCCAGACTTCGGCTGAAGCTTTCTTT
CDR3aa: CASSVGTQTSAEAFF

v_gene: TRBV10-3
abundance: few
j_gene: TRBJ2-1
d_gene: TRBD1
CDR3nt: TGTGCCATCAGGAGCGTCTCAGGGGGCCGGTCCTACAATGAGCAGTTCTTC
CDR3aa: CAIRSVSGGRSYNEQFF

v_gene: TRBV5-1
abundance: -
j_gene: TRBJ2-3
d_gene: -
CDR3nt: TGCGCCAGCAGCTTGATTTTTGTCCTTGGTAGCGTTGACACAGATACGCAGTATTTT
CDR3aa: CASSLIFVLGSVDTDTQYF

v_gene: TRBV19
abundance: -
j_gene: TRBJ1-2
d_gene: -
CDR3nt: TGTGCCAGTAGTATCCCCCCGGGAGATGGCTACACCTTC
CDR3aa: CASSIPPGDGYTF

v_gene: TRBV13
abundance: -
j_gene: TRBJ2-3
d_gene: TRBD2
CDR3nt: TGTGCCAGCAGCTCGGGACTAGCGGGAATTAGCACAGATACGCAGTATTTT
CDR3aa: CASSSGLAGISTDTQYF

v_gene: TRBV6-5
abundance: -
j_gene: TRBJ2-5
d_gene: -
CDR3nt: TGTGCCAGCAGTTACACCAGGGGAGAGACCCAGTACTTC
CDR3aa: CASSYTRGETQYF

v_gene: TRBV19
abundance: -
j_gene: TRBJ1-5
d_gene: -
CDR3nt: TGTGCCAGTAGTATACCCTCTGGATGGCAGGCAGCTTATCAGCCCCAGCATTTT
CDR3aa: CASSIPSGWQAAYQPQHF

v_gene: TRBV7-8
abundance: -
j_gene: TRBJ2-4
d_gene: -
CDR3nt: TGTGCCAGCAGCTTAGCGTTTGTCAAAAACATTCAGTACTTC
CDR3aa: CASSLAFVKNIQYF

v_gene: TRBV7-8
abundance: once
j_gene: TRBJ1-2
d_gene: -
CDR3nt: TGTGCCAGCAGCGGTAAGACCCGAAAGACCTATGGCTACACCTTC
CDR3aa: CASSGKTRKTYGYTF

v_gene: TRBV6-4
abundance: many
j_gene: TRBJ2-3
d_gene: TRBD2
CDR3nt: TGTGCCAGCAGTGAGCGGGAGACAGATACGCAGTATTTT
CDR3aa: CASSERETDTQYF

v_gene: TRBV28
abundance: -
j_gene: TRBJ2-7
d_gene: -
CDR3nt: TGTGCCAGCAGACTAAGAAGTGGGACCTACGAGCAGTACTTC
CDR3aa: CASRLRSGTYEQYF

v_gene: TRBV21-1
abundance: -
j_gene: TRBJ2-7
d_gene: -
CDR3nt: TGTGCCAGCAGCAAAAAGGGCGTAGGCAGGGGCCACCCTAAAGGAGACTACGAGCAGTACTTC
CDR3aa: CASSKKGVGRGHPKGDYEQYF

v_gene: TRBV7-9
abundance: -
j_gene: TRBJ1-3
d_gene: -
CDR3nt: TGTGCCAGCAGCTTCGGACAGACTGGAAACACCATATATTTT
CDR3aa: CASSFGQTGNTIYF

v_gene: TRBV19
abundance: -
j_gene: TRBJ2-1
d_gene: -
CDR3nt: TGTGCCAGTATGCAATACAATGAGCAGTTCTTC
CDR3aa: CASMQYNEQFF

v_gene: TRBV10-2
abundance: -
j_gene: TRBJ1-3
d_gene: -
CDR3nt: TGCGCCAGCAGGGCTATAGGCGGTTACTCTGGAAACACCATATATTTT
CDR3aa: CASRAIGGYSGNTIYF

v_gene: TRBV11-2
abundance: -
j_gene: TRBJ1-2
d_gene: -
CDR3nt: TGTGCCAGCAGCTTATTCTGGGACGTCGGAGGCGATGGCTACACCTTC
CDR3aa: CASSLFWDVGGDGYTF

v_gene: TRBV5-1
abundance: -
j_gene: TRBJ1-1
d_gene: -
CDR3nt: TGCGCCAGCAGCTTGGTTGGGGAGGGGAACACTGAAGCTTTCTTT
CDR3aa: CASSLVGEGNTEAFF

v_gene: TRBV19
abundance: -
j_gene: TRBJ2-6
d_gene: -
CDR3nt: TGTGCCAGTAGTATAGTATTTTGGCTCGACACCTTCTCTGGGGCCAACGTCCTGACTTTC
CDR3aa: CASSIVFWLDTFSGANVLTF

v_gene: TRBV7-9
abundance: -
j_gene: TRBJ2-1
d_gene: -
CDR3nt: TGTGCCAGCAGCTTCGACAGCTACAATGAGCAGTTCTTC
CDR3aa: CASSFDSYNEQFF

v_gene: TRBV29-1
abundance: -
j_gene: TRBJ2-5
d_gene: -
CDR3nt: TGCAGCGTTGACGACATCCGAGGCCAAGAGACCCAGTACTTC
CDR3aa: CSVDDIRGQETQYF

v_gene: TRBV28
abundance: -
j_gene: TRBJ2-3
d_gene: -
CDR3nt: TGTGCCAGCAGTTTATCACAGCCAGATACGCAGTATTTT
CDR3aa: CASSLSQPDTQYF